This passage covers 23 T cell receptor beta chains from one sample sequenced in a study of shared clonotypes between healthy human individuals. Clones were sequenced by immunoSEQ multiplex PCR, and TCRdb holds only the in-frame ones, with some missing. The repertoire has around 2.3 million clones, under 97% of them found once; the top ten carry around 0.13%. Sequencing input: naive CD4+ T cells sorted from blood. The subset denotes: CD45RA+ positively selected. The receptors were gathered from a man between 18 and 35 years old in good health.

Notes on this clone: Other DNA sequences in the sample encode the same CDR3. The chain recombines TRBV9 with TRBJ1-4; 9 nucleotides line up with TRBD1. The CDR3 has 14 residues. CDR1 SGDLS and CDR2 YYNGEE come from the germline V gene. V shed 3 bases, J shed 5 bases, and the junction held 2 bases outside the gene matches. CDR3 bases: TGTGCCAGCAGCGCTGGACAGGGGAATGAAAAACTGTTTTTT. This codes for CASSAGQGNEKLFF.

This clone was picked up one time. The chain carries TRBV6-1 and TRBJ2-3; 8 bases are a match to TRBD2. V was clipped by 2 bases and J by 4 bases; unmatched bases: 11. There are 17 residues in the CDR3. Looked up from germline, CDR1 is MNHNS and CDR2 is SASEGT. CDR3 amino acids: CASSERAGDGFADTQYF. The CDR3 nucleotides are TGTGCCAGCAGTGAACGAGCGGGGGATGGGTTTGCAGATACGCAGTATTTT.

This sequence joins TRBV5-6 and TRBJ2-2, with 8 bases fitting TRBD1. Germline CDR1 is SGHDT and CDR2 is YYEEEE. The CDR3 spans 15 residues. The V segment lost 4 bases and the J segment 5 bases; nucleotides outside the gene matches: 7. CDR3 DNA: TGTGCCAGCAGCGGCGGGACAGGAAAAACCGGGGAGCTGTTTTTT. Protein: CASSGGTGKTGELFF. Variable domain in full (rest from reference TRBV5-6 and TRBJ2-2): DAGVTQSPTHLIKTRGQQVTLRCSPKSGHDTVSWYQQALGQGPQFIFQYYEEEERQRGNFPDRFSGHQFPNYSSELNVNALLLGDSALYLCASSGGTGKTGELFFGEGSRLTVL.

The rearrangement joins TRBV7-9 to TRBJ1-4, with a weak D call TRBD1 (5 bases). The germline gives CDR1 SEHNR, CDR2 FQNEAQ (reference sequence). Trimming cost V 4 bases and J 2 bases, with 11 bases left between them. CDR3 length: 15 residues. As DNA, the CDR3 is TGTGCCAGCAGCTCACAGGCATCCACTAATGAAAAACTGTTTTTT. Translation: CASSSQASTNEKLFF.

Written as DNA, the CDR3 is TGCGCCAGCAGCCAAGAAGTGACAGCTTATAATTCACCCCTCCACTTT. Encoded protein: CASSQEVTAYNSPLHF. The gene calls are TRBV4-3 and TRBJ1-6; D is perhaps TRBD1 (5 bases). There are 16 residues in the CDR3. V lost 0 bases and J lost 4, with 10 bases in between. The germline gives CDR1 LGHNA, CDR2 YSLEER.

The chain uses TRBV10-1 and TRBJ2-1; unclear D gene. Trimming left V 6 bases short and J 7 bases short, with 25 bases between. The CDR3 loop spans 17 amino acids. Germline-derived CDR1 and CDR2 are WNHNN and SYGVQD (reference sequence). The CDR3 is CASSLLLVRVSQNEQFF. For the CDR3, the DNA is TGCGCCAGCAGCTTACTTTTAGTCCGGGTCTCCCAGAATGAGCAGTTCTTC.

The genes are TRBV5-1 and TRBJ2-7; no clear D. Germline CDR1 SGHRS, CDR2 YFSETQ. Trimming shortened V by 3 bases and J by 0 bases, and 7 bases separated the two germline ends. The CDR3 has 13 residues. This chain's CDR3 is CASSSYPSYEQYF. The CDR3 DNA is TGCGCCAGCAGCTCCTATCCCTCCTACGAGCAGTACTTC.

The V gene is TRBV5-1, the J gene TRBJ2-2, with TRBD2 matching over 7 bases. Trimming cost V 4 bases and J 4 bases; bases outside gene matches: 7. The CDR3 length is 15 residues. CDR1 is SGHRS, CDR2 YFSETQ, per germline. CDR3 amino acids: CASSISGVSTGELFF. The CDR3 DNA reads TGCGCCAGCAGCATAAGCGGGGTGTCCACCGGGGAGCTGTTTTTT.

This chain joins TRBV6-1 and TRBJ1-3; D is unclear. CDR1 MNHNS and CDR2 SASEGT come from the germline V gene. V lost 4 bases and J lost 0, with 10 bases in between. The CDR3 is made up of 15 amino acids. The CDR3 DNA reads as TGTGCCAGCAGTGTTGACCGCAGCTCTGGAAACACCATATATTTT. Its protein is CASSVDRSSGNTIYF.

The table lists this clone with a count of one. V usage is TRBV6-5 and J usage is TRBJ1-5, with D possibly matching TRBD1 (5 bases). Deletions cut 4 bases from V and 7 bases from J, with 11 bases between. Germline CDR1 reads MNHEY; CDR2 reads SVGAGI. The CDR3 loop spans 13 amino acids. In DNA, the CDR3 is TGTGCCAGCAGTTGGGGGTCGGGCCAGCCCCAGCATTTT. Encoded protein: CASSWGSGQPQHF.

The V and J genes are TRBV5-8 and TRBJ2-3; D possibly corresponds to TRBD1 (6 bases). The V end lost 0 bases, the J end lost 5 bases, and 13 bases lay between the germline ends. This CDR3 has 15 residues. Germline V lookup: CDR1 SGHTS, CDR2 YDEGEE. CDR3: CASSLARSQGDTQYF. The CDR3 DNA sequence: TGTGCCAGCAGCTTGGCCCGGTCACAGGGAGATACGCAGTATTTT.

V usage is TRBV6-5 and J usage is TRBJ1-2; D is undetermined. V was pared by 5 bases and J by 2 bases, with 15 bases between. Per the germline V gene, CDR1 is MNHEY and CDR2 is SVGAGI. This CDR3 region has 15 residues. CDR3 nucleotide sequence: TGTGCCAGCAGTACTACTGGGGAGCCCAACTATGGCTACACCTTC. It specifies CASSTTGEPNYGYTF.

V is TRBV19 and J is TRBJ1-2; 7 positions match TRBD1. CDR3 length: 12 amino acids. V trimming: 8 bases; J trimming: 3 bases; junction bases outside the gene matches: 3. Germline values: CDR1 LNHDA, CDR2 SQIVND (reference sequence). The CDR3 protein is CASGTGDYGYTF. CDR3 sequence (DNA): TGTGCCAGTGGCACAGGGGACTATGGCTACACCTTC.

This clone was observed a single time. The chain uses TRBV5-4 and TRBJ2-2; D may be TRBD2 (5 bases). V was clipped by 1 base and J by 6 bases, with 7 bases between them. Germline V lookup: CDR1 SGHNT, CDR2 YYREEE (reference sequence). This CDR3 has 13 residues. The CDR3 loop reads CASSLTGAGELFF. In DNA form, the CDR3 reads TGTGCCAGCAGCTTGACCGGGGCCGGGGAGCTGTTTTTT.

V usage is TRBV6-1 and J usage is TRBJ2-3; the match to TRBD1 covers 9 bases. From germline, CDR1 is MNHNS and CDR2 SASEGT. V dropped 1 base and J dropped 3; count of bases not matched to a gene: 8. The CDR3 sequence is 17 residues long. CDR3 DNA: TGTGCCAGCAGTGAAGGTCCCCGACAGGGGGTGACAGATACGCAGTATTTT. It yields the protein CASSEGPRQGVTDTQYF.

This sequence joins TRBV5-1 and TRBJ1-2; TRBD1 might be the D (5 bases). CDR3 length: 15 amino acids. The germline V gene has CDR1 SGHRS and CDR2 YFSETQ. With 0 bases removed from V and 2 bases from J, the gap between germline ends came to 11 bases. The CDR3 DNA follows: TGCGCCAGCAGCTTGGACTCCCGGGGGAACTATGGCTACACCTTC. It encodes CASSLDSRGNYGYTF.

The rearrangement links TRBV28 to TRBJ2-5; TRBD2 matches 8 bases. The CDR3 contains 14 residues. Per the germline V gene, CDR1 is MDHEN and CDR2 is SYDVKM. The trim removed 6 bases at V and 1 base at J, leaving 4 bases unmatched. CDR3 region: CASRLSGAQETQYF. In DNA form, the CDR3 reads TGTGCCAGCAGGCTTAGCGGGGCCCAAGAGACCCAGTACTTC.

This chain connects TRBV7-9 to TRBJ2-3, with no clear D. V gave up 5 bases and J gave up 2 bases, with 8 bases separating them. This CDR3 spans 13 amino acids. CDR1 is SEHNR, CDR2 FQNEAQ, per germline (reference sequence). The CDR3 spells CASSLDATDTQYF. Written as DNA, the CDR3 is TGTGCCAGCAGCCTCGACGCCACAGATACGCAGTATTTT. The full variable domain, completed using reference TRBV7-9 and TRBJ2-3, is DTGVSQNPRHKITKRGQNVTFRCDPISEHNRLYWYRQTLGQGPEFLTYFQNEAQLEKSRLLSDRFSAERPKGSFSTLEIQRTEQGDSAMYLCASSLDATDTQYFGPGTRLTVL.

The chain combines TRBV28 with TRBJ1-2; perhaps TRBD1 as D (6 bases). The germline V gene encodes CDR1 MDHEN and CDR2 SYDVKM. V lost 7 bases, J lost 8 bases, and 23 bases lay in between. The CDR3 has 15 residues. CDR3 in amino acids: CASTARRGDRGGYTF. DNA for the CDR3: TGTGCCAGCACCGCCCGTAGGGGGGATAGGGGAGGCTACACCTTC.

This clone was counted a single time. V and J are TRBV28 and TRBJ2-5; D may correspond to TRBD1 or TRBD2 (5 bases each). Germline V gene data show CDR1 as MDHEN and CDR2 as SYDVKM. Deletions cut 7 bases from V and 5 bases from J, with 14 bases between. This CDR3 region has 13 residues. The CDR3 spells CASNRGPRETQYF. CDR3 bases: TGTGCCAGCAACCGGGGCCCACGGGAGACCCAGTACTTC.

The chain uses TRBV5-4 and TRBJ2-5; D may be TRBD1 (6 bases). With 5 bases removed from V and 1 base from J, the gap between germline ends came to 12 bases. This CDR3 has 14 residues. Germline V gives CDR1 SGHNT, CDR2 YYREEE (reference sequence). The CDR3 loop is CASRAGQTQETQYF. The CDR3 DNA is TGTGCCAGCAGAGCAGGACAGACCCAAGAGACCCAGTACTTC.

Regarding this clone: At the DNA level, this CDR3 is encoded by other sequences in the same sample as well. CDR3 in amino acids: CSVEDPGNEQFF. CDR3 DNA: TGCAGCGTTGAAGATCCGGGCAATGAGCAGTTCTTC. V is TRBV29-1 and J is TRBJ2-1, with D hard to call. The V gene lost 0 bases and the J gene lost 6 bases, with 6 bases spanning the gap. CDR3 length equals 12 residues. CDR1 and CDR2 from the germline V gene are SQVTM and ANQGSEA.

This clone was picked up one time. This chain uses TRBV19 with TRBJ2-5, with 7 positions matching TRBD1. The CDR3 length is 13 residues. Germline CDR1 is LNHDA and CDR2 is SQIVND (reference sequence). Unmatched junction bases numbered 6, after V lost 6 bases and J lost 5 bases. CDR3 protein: CASSQGVRETQYF. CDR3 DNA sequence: TGTGCCAGTAGCCAGGGGGTAAGGGAGACCCAGTACTTC. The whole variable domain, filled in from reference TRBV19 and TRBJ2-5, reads DGGITQSPKYLFRKEGQNVTLSCEQNLNHDAMYWYRQDPGQGLRLIYYSQIVNDFQKGDIAEGYSVSREKKESFPLTVTSAQKNPTAFYLCASSQGVRETQYFGPGTRLLVL.